The T cell receptor (beta chain) under discussion was sequenced for a study of T cells in Graves' hyperthyroidism and ophthalmopathy. This clonotype was recorded at least ten times. From RNA transcripts, TCR beta CDR3 regions were amplified. Using the HTBI primer set, a first-round RT-PCR was run on the TCR CDR3. A single record per CDR3 protein comes from TCRdb applying MiXCR to the multiplex PCR reads. The sample includes 300,000 to 450,000 distinct CDR3 sequences, 15% to 19% of them seen just once. The CDR3 runs 15 residues. CDR1 and CDR2 (germline): SEHNR, FQNEAQ (reference sequence). The germline V and J ends were trimmed by 2 bases and 2 bases, with 11 bases remaining between them.

V is TRBV7-9 and J is TRBJ2-3; D perhaps matches TRBD2 (6 bases). The source is a woman aged 18-29 years with Graves' hyperthyroidism that later progressed to Graves' ophthalmopathy. Sequencing input: blood. In DNA, the CDR3 is TGTGCCAGCAGCTTAATTAGCGGACTCACAGATACGCAGTATTTT. The encoded protein is CASSLISGLTDTQYF.